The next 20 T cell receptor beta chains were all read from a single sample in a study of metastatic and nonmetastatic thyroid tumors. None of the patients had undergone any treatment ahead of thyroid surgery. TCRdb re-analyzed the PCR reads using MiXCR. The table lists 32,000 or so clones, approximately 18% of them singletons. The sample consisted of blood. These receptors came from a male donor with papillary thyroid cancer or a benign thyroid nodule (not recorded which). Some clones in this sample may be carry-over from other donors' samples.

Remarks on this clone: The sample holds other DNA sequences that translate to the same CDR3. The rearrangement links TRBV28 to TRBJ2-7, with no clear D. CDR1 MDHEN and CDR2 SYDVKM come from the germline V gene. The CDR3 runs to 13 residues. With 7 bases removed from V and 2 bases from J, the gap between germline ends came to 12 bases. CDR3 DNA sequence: TGTGCCAGCACTCACCCTGGTACCTACGAGCAGTACTTC. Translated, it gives CASTHPGTYEQYF.

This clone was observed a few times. The CDR3 nucleotides read TGTGCCAGCAGTTTATCTACACAGGGCCATAATTCACCCCTCCACTTT. It translates to CASSLSTQGHNSPLHF. The rearrangement uses TRBV27 and TRBJ1-6; a weak D match, TRBD1 (6 bases). Germline CDR1 MNHEY, CDR2 SMNVEV (reference sequence). Between the trimmed V and J ends, which lost 0 bases and 5 bases, there was a span of 11 bases. The CDR3 sequence is 16 residues long.

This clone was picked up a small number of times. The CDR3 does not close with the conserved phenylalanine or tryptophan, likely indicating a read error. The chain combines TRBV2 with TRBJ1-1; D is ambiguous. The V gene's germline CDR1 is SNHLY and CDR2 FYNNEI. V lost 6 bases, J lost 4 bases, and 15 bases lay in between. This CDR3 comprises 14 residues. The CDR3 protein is CASRDVGSLTEAFS. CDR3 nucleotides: TGTGCCAGCAGAGATGTCGGCAGTCTCACTGAAGCTTTCTCT.

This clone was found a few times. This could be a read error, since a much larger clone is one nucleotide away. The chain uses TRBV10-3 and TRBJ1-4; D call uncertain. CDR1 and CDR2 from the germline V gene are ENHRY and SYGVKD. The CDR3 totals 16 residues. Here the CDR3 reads CTISELFEGTNEKLFF. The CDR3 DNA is TGTACCATCAGTGAGCTATTTGAGGGAACTAATGAAAAACTGTTTTTT.

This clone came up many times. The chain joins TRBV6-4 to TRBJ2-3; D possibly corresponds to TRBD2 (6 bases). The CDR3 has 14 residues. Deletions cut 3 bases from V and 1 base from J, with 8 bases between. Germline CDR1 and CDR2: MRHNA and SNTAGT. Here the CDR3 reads CASSDGGGTDTQYF. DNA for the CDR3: TGTGCCAGCAGTGATGGAGGGGGCACAGATACGCAGTATTTT.

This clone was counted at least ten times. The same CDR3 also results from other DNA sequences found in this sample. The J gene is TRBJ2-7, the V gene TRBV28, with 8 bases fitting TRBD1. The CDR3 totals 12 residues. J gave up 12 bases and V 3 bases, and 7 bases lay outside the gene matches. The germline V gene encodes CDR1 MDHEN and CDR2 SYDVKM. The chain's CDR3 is CASSFFGQGLYF. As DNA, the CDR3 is TGTGCCAGCAGTTTTTTCGGACAGGGTCTGTACTTC.

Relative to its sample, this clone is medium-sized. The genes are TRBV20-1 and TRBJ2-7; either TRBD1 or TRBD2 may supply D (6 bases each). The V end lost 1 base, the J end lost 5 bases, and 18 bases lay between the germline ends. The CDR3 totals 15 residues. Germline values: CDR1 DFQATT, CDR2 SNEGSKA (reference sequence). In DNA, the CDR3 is TGCAGTGCTAGAGGGGGAGTGGGGGGCACCGACGAGCAGTACTTC. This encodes CSARGGVGGTDEQYF.

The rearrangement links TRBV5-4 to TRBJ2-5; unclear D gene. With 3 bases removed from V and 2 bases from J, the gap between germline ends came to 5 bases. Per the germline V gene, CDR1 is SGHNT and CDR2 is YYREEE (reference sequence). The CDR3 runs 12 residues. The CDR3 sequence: CASSYPQETQYF. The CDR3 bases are TGTGCCAGCAGCTACCCACAAGAGACCCAGTACTTC.

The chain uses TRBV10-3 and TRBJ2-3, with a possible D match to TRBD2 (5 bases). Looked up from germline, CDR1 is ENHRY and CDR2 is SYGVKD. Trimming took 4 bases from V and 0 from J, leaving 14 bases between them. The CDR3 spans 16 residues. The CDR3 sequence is CAISGPRETSTDTQYF. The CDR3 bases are TGTGCCATCAGTGGACCTCGGGAAACTAGCACAGATACGCAGTATTTT.

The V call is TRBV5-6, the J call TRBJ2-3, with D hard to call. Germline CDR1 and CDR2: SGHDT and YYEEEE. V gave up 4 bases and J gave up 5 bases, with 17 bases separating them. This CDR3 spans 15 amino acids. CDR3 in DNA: TGTGCCAGCAGCACTACTGCGCTAAGAGGAGATACGCAGTATTTT. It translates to CASSTTALRGDTQYF. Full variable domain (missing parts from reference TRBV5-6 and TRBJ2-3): DAGVTQSPTHLIKTRGQQVTLRCSPKSGHDTVSWYQQALGQGPQFIFQYYEEEERQRGNFPDRFSGHQFPNYSSELNVNALLLGDSALYLCASSTTALRGDTQYFGPGTRLTVL.

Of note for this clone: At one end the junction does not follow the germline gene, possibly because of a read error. The CDR3 DNA reads TGTGTCAGCAGCTTAGCCCACCGGGGAGGCCCCGGGGAGCTGTTTTTT. Its translation: CVSSLAHRGGPGELFF. This sequence joins TRBV7-6 and TRBJ2-2; D may be TRBD2 (6 bases). The CDR3 consists of 16 residues. Germline V lookup: CDR1 SGHVS, CDR2 FNYEAQ.

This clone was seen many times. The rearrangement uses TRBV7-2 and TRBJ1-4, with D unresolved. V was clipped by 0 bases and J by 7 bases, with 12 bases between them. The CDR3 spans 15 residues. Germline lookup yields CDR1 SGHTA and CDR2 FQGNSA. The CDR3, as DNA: TGTGCCAGCAGCTTAGCGCCTCCAAGAAGTGAAAAACTGTTTTTT. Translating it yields CASSLAPPRSEKLFF.

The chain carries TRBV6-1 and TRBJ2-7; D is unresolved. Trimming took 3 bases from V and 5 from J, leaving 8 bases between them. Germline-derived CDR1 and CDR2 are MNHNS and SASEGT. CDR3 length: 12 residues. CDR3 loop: CASSDFVHEQYF. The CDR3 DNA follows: TGTGCCAGCAGTGATTTCGTACACGAGCAGTACTTC.

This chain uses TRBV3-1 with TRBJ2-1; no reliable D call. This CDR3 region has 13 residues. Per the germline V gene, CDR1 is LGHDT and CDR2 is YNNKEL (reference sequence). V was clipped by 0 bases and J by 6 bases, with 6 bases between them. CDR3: CASSQDWSNEQFF. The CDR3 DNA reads TGTGCCAGCAGCCAAGATTGGAGCAATGAGCAGTTCTTC.

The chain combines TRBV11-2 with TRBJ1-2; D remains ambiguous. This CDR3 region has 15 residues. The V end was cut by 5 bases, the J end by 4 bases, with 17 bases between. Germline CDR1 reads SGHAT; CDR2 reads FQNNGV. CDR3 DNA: TGTGCCAGCAGCCTTACGGGGTGCGGCGGCTATGGCTACACCTTC. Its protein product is CASSLTGCGGYGYTF.

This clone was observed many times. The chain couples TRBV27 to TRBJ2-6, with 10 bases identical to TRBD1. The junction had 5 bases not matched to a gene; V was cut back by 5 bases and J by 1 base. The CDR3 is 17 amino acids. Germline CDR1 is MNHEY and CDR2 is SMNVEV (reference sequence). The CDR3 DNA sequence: TGTGCCAGCAGTCCCGGGACAGGGGAGTCTGGGGCCAACGTCCTGACTTTC. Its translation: CASSPGTGESGANVLTF. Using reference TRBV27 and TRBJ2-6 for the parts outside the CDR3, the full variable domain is EAQVTQNPRYLITVTGKKLTVTCSQNMNHEYMSWYRQDPGLGLRQIYYSMNVEVTDKGDVPEGYKVSRKEKRNFPLILESPSPNQTSLYFCASSPGTGESGANVLTFGAGSRLTVL.

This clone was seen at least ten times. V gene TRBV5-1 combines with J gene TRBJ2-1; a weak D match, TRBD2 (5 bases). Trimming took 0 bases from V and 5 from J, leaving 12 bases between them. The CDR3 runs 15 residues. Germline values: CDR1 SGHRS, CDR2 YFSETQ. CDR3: CASSLGSGFDNEQFF. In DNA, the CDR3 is TGCGCCAGCAGCTTGGGGTCGGGATTCGACAATGAGCAGTTCTTC.

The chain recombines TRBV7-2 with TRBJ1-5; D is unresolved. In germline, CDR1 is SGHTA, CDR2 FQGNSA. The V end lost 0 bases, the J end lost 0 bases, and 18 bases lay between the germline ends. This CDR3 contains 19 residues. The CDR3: CASSLARSAIVVSNQPQHF. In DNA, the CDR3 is TGTGCCAGCAGCTTAGCGCGGTCGGCTATCGTGGTTAGCAATCAGCCCCAGCATTTT.

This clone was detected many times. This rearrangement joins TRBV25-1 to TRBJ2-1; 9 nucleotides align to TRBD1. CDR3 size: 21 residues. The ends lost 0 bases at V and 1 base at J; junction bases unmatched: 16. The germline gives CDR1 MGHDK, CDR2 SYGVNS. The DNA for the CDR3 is TGTGCCAGCAGTGAATACGGGGTACCGGGACAGGGCCTGGATTCCTACAATGAGCAGTTCTTC. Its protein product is CASSEYGVPGQGLDSYNEQFF.

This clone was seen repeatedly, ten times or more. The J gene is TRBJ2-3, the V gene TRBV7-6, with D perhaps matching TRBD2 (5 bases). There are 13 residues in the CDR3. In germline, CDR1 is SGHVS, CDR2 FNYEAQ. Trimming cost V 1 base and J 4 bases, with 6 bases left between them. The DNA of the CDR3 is TGTGCCAGCAGCTTAGTGGGAGCAGATACGCAGTATTTT. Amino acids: CASSLVGADTQYF.